This TCR beta chain was identified in a study of blood T cell repertoires in COVID-19. About the research overall: There were acute and convalescent COVID-19 samples, and they came from the United States, Italy and Spain. The analysed material was cDNA or gDNA that came from T cells, B-cell-depleted T cells, or PBMCs.

Original methodology: For nucleated cells, counts were estimated from reference gene primer amplification. The table came from immunoSEQ multiplex PCR; TCRdb's copy has only in-frame clones and leaves some out. V, J and clone size derive from that table, while D and trimming were established from the DNA sequence. The table includes approximately 250,000 clones, around four fifths detected once. V lost 6 bases and J 0 bases, leaving 9 bases between the germline ends. The germline CDR1 and CDR2 sequences are MNHEY and SVGEGT. The CDR3 runs to 14 residues. The receptor's source is a woman aged 60-70 years with active or convalescent COVID-19. Sequencing was carried out using peripheral blood. The chain combines TRBV6-2 or TRBV6-3 with TRBJ2-1, with D tentatively TRBD2 (6 bases). The CDR3 sequence: CASSLGGSYNEQFF. CDR3 DNA sequence: TGTGCCAGCAGCCTGGGGGGCTCCTACAATGAGCAGTTCTTC.